These T cell receptor beta chains were read from a single sample in a study of blood T cell repertoires in COVID-19. Here immunoSEQ multiplex PCR was the method, and the copy in TCRdb shows in-frame clones only, minus some. This sample has 150,000 to 200,000 clones, with around 81% found just once. The sequencing input was peripheral blood. These receptors came from a man aged 55-75 years with active or convalescent COVID-19. The CDR3 runs from the conserved cysteine through the conserved F or W. The D gene is left open where the match is weak. Rows give clone size only sometimes, using once, few, many, or a class for an expanded clone.

clone_size: once
d_call: -
j_call: TRBJ1-2
v_call: TRBV5-1
cdr3_nt: TGCGCCAGCAGCTTAGACACAGGGCGCGGCTACACCTTC
cdr3_aa: CASSLDTGRGYTF

clone_size: once
d_call: -
j_call: TRBJ2-1
v_call: TRBV19
cdr3_nt: TGTGCCAGTAATCCCGGGATAGCGGAAAGTTTCTACAATGAGCAGTTCTTC
cdr3_aa: CASNPGIAESFYNEQFF

clone_size: -
d_call: TRBD1
j_call: TRBJ1-2
v_call: TRBV6-2/TRBV6-3
cdr3_nt: TGTGCCAGCAGCGACAGGGGCTATGGCTACACCTTC
cdr3_aa: CASSDRGYGYTF

clone_size: -
d_call: -
j_call: TRBJ2-3
v_call: TRBV5-8
cdr3_nt: TGTGCCAGCAGCCGAAGGACAGGCACAGATACGCAGTATTTT
cdr3_aa: CASSRRTGTDTQYF

clone_size: -
d_call: TRBD2
j_call: TRBJ2-1
v_call: TRBV9
cdr3_nt: TGTGCCAGCAGCGTACGGAGCGGGAGGGCCAATGAGCAGTTCTTC
cdr3_aa: CASSVRSGRANEQFF

clone_size: -
d_call: -
j_call: TRBJ2-7
v_call: TRBV7-9
cdr3_nt: TGTGCCAGCAGCTCCGGGACATCATCCGAGCAGTACTTC
cdr3_aa: CASSSGTSSEQYF

clone_size: few
d_call: TRBD1
j_call: TRBJ1-1
v_call: TRBV15
cdr3_nt: TGTGCCACCAGCAGAATTACAGGGGATCTCGCTGAAGCTTTCTTT
cdr3_aa: CATSRITGDLAEAFF

clone_size: -
d_call: TRBD2
j_call: TRBJ2-7
v_call: TRBV5-1
cdr3_nt: TGCGCCAGCAGCCCCGGTGGGACTAGCGGGCGAACCTACGAGCAGTACTTC
cdr3_aa: CASSPGGTSGRTYEQYF

clone_size: -
d_call: -
j_call: TRBJ2-5
v_call: TRBV28
cdr3_nt: TGTGCCAGCAGTTTATACGGGAGTCATGAGACCCAGTACTTC
cdr3_aa: CASSLYGSHETQYF

clone_size: few
d_call: -
j_call: TRBJ1-3
v_call: TRBV4-1
cdr3_nt: TGCGCCAGCAGCCAATGGGGCGCCGGAAACACCATATATTTT
cdr3_aa: CASSQWGAGNTIYF

clone_size: -
d_call: TRBD1
j_call: TRBJ1-2
v_call: TRBV6-2/TRBV6-3
cdr3_nt: TGTGCCAGCAGTAGAGACAGGGTTAGTCTCGGCTACACCTTC
cdr3_aa: CASSRDRVSLGYTF

clone_size: -
d_call: -
j_call: TRBJ2-6
v_call: TRBV5-4
cdr3_nt: TGTGCCAGCAGCTTGGTAGTAACCGGGGCCAACGTCCTGACTTTC
cdr3_aa: CASSLVVTGANVLTF

clone_size: -
d_call: -
j_call: TRBJ2-7
v_call: TRBV25-1
cdr3_nt: TGTGCCAGCAGTGCCTCTCCCAGGGGATTACGCCACGAGCAGTACTTC
cdr3_aa: CASSASPRGLRHEQYF

clone_size: -
d_call: TRBD1
j_call: TRBJ1-2
v_call: TRBV6-2/TRBV6-3
cdr3_nt: TGTGCCAGCAGTTCGACAGGGGACTATGGCTACACCTTC
cdr3_aa: CASSSTGDYGYTF

clone_size: once
d_call: -
j_call: TRBJ1-5
v_call: TRBV7-9
cdr3_nt: TGTGCCAGCAGCCCACAGGAGAGTCAGCCCCAGCATTTT
cdr3_aa: CASSPQESQPQHF

clone_size: -
d_call: TRBD1
j_call: TRBJ1-4
v_call: TRBV4-1
cdr3_nt: TGCGCCAGCAGCCAGCCTACAGGGGCAACTAATGAAAAACTGTTTTTT
cdr3_aa: CASSQPTGATNEKLFF

clone_size: -
d_call: TRBD1
j_call: TRBJ2-2
v_call: TRBV19
cdr3_nt: TGTGCCAGTAGTACCGATCAGGGGGCGAACGGGGAGCTGTTTTTT
cdr3_aa: CASSTDQGANGELFF

clone_size: -
d_call: -
j_call: TRBJ1-1
v_call: TRBV29-1
cdr3_nt: TGCAGCGTTCTGACAGGCCGGAACACTGAAGCTTTCTTT
cdr3_aa: CSVLTGRNTEAFF

clone_size: -
d_call: -
j_call: TRBJ1-1
v_call: TRBV5-4
cdr3_nt: TGTGCCAGCAGCCCCCCGACTTCCACTGAAGCTTTCTTT
cdr3_aa: CASSPPTSTEAFF

clone_size: -
d_call: -
j_call: TRBJ2-7
v_call: TRBV6-1
cdr3_nt: TGTGCCAGCAGTGAACGGTACTACGAGCAGTACTTC
cdr3_aa: CASSERYYEQYF

clone_size: -
d_call: TRBD2
j_call: TRBJ2-7
v_call: TRBV19
cdr3_nt: TGTGCCAGTAGTCTGGGGGGGACTCCGGCCGAGCAGTACTTC
cdr3_aa: CASSLGGTPAEQYF

clone_size: -
d_call: TRBD2
j_call: TRBJ2-1
v_call: TRBV5-4
cdr3_nt: TGTGCCAGCAGCCCCAAGACTAGCGGATACAATGAGCAGTTCTTC
cdr3_aa: CASSPKTSGYNEQFF

clone_size: -
d_call: TRBD2
j_call: TRBJ2-2
v_call: TRBV14
cdr3_nt: TGTGCCAGCAGCCAAGTGGGGACTAGCCGGACCGGGGAGCTGTTTTTT
cdr3_aa: CASSQVGTSRTGELFF

clone_size: -
d_call: TRBD2
j_call: TRBJ2-7
v_call: TRBV27
cdr3_nt: TGTGCCAGCGCCACTAGCGGTAGAACCTACGAGCAGTACTTC
cdr3_aa: CASATSGRTYEQYF

clone_size: -
d_call: TRBD2
j_call: TRBJ2-5
v_call: TRBV10-3
cdr3_nt: TGTGCCATCAGTGAGGCGACTAGCGGGGGGGCCGCGTCAGAGACCCAGTACTTC
cdr3_aa: CAISEATSGGAASETQYF

clone_size: -
d_call: -
j_call: TRBJ1-4
v_call: TRBV27
cdr3_nt: TGTGCCAGCAGTTTAGGGGGGAGGACTAATGAAAAACTGTTTTTT
cdr3_aa: CASSLGGRTNEKLFF

clone_size: -
d_call: -
j_call: TRBJ2-5
v_call: TRBV21-1
cdr3_nt: TGTGCCAGCAGCAAAGTTGGCCCCCAAGAGACCCAGTACTTC
cdr3_aa: CASSKVGPQETQYF

clone_size: -
d_call: -
j_call: TRBJ1-3
v_call: TRBV6-5
cdr3_nt: TGTGCCAGCAGTTGGACGGGGGGTGGAAACACCATATATTTT
cdr3_aa: CASSWTGGGNTIYF

clone_size: -
d_call: TRBD2
j_call: TRBJ2-3
v_call: TRBV6-6
cdr3_nt: TGTGCCAGCAGCGGACTAGCGGGAAGCACAGATACGCAGTATTTT
cdr3_aa: CASSGLAGSTDTQYF

clone_size: once
d_call: TRBD2
j_call: TRBJ2-7
v_call: TRBV5-1
cdr3_nt: TGCGCCAGCAGCTCTACTAGCGGCTACGAGCAGTACTTC
cdr3_aa: CASSSTSGYEQYF